The rows below give T cell receptor beta chains drawn from one sample of a study of shared clonotypes between healthy human individuals. TCRdb's copy holds only in-frame clones and misses some; the assay was immunoSEQ multiplex PCR. The data show hundreds of thousands of clones, with roughly 96% seen just once and under 0.25% held by the top ten. Sequencing was performed on naive CD8+ T cells sorted from blood. All receptors derive from a man under 40 in good health. Both conserved end residues are part of each CDR3. A D gene is named only where the DNA matches it firmly. Clone size is shown for a subset of rows, as once, few, many or a class of expanded clone.

J gene,V gene,clone size,CDR3 length,D gene,CDR3 protein,CDR3 DNA
TRBJ1-2,TRBV5-4,.,16,TRBD1,CASSPGTGGGNYGYTF,TGTGCCAGCAGCCCGGGGACAGGGGGCGGCAACTATGGCTACACCTTC
TRBJ2-2,TRBV27,.,12,.,CASSFNTGELFF,TGTGCCAGCAGTTTCAACACCGGGGAGCTGTTTTTT
TRBJ2-1,TRBV29-1,.,14,.,CSVDLGSSYNEQFF,TGCAGCGTTGATTTGGGGAGCTCCTACAATGAGCAGTTCTTC
TRBJ2-2,TRBV19,.,15,.,CASSQATANTGELFF,TGTGCCAGTAGCCAAGCTACAGCTAACACCGGGGAGCTGTTTTTT
TRBJ2-1,TRBV7-2,.,13,.,CASSRTLVHEQFF,TGTGCCAGCAGCCGAACCCTGGTGCATGAGCAGTTCTTC
TRBJ2-2,TRBV6-6,.,12,.,CASSPYSGELFF,TGTGCCAGCAGTCCTTATAGCGGGGAGCTGTTTTTT
TRBJ2-7,TRBV28,once,16,.,CASSGVNRELSYEQYF,TGTGCCAGCAGCGGGGTGAACAGGGAACTATCCTACGAGCAGTACTTC
TRBJ1-4,TRBV6-5,once,12,.,CASSSREMKLFF,TGTGCCAGCAGTTCCAGGGAGATGAAACTGTTTTTT
TRBJ2-1,TRBV9,.,14,TRBD2,CASESGGGYNEQFF,TGTGCCAGCGAAAGCGGGGGGGGCTACAATGAGCAGTTCTTC
TRBJ2-1,TRBV9,.,15,.,CASSVGTEPYNEQFF,TGTGCCAGCAGCGTAGGCACGGAGCCCTACAATGAGCAGTTCTTC
TRBJ1-1,TRBV5-1,.,15,.,CASSLAQALNTEAFF,TGCGCCAGCAGCTTGGCACAGGCCCTGAACACTGAAGCTTTCTTT
TRBJ2-1,TRBV15,.,16,TRBD2,CATSSLGVAGTNEQFF,TGTGCCACCAGCTCCCTCGGGGTAGCGGGAACGAATGAGCAGTTCTTC
TRBJ2-1,TRBV5-1,.,16,TRBD1,CASSLLRDRGINEQFF,TGCGCCAGCAGCTTACTCCGGGACAGGGGCATCAATGAGCAGTTCTTC
TRBJ2-1,TRBV5-1,.,13,.,CASSLYPDREQFF,TGCGCCAGCAGCTTGTACCCGGACAGAGAGCAGTTCTTC
TRBJ2-7,TRBV27,.,14,.,CASSLGSGSYEQYF,TGTGCCAGCAGTTTGGGGAGTGGTTCCTACGAGCAGTACTTC
TRBJ2-3,TRBV10-1,.,16,TRBD2,CASSDPGLAGTDTQYF,TGCGCCAGCAGTGATCCAGGACTAGCGGGCACAGATACGCAGTATTTT
TRBJ2-7,TRBV6-5,once,14,.,CASSLISSSYEQYF,TGTGCCAGCAGTTTAATTAGTTCCTCCTACGAGCAGTACTTC
TRBJ2-3,TRBV4-1,.,12,.,CASSQGADTQYF,TGCGCCAGCAGCCAAGGGGCCGATACGCAGTATTTT
TRBJ2-2,TRBV5-1,.,14,.,CASSPDANTGELFF,TGCGCCAGCAGCCCCGACGCTAACACCGGGGAGCTGTTTTTT
TRBJ2-1,TRBV7-6,.,16,.,CASSLVLAGSYNEQFF,TGTGCCAGCAGCTTAGTCCTAGCAGGGTCCTACAATGAGCAGTTCTTC
TRBJ2-7,TRBV10-3,once,12,.,CAISHRDDEQYF,TGTGCCATCAGTCACCGGGACGACGAGCAGTACTTC
TRBJ1-2,TRBV19,.,16,.,CASSIGPHSLNYGYTF,TGTGCCAGTAGTATAGGACCACACAGTTTGAACTATGGCTACACCTTC
TRBJ2-3,TRBV27,.,16,.,CASSLSWPRGRDTQYF,TGTGCCAGCAGTTTATCGTGGCCCCGGGGAAGGGATACGCAGTATTTT
TRBJ2-6,TRBV7-9,.,17,.,CASSSTLPKLGANVLTF,TGTGCCAGCAGCTCCACCCTGCCAAAGCTTGGGGCCAACGTCCTGACTTTC
TRBJ2-7,TRBV9,.,14,TRBD1,CASSGRQGPNEQYF,TGTGCCAGCAGCGGGCGACAGGGCCCTAACGAGCAGTACTTC
TRBJ1-4,TRBV14,.,19,TRBD1,CASSPTGTGGWRTNEKLFF,TGTGCCAGCAGCCCAACCGGGACAGGGGGCTGGAGGACTAATGAAAAACTGTTTTTT
TRBJ1-2,TRBV7-9,once,14,TRBD1,CASLPPRTGDGYTF,TGTGCCAGCCTACCCCCCCGGACAGGGGATGGCTACACCTTC
TRBJ2-3,TRBV5-1,.,20,.,CASSLVLAAGTGSSTDTQYF,TGCGCCAGCAGCTTGGTGTTGGCAGCCGGGACGGGATCTTCCACAGATACGCAGTATTTT
TRBJ2-1,TRBV6-5,.,13,.,CASSYGASNEQFF,TGTGCCAGCAGTTACGGGGCCTCCAATGAGCAGTTCTTC
TRBJ2-5,TRBV7-9,.,14,.,CASSSPDSLETQYF,TGTGCCAGCAGCTCCCCAGACAGCCTAGAGACCCAGTACTTC
TRBJ1-1,TRBV4-1,.,12,.,CASRWGNTEAFF,TGCGCCAGCAGGTGGGGGAACACTGAAGCTTTCTTT
TRBJ2-1,TRBV11-3,.,17,TRBD2,CASSPRTSGGTYNEQFF,TGTGCCAGCAGCCCTCGGACTAGCGGGGGGACTTACAATGAGCAGTTCTTC
TRBJ2-3,TRBV6-4,.,18,TRBD2,CASSKTGLSGGTTDTQYF,TGTGCCAGCAGCAAGACAGGTCTTAGCGGGGGGACCACAGATACGCAGTATTTT
TRBJ1-1,TRBV29-1,.,12,TRBD1,CSGQGMNTEAFF,TGCAGCGGACAGGGCATGAACACTGAAGCTTTCTTT
TRBJ2-3,TRBV9,.,16,TRBD2,CASSVEGSGNTDTQYF,TGTGCCAGCAGCGTAGAAGGTAGCGGGAACACAGATACGCAGTATTTT
TRBJ2-3,TRBV5-1,few,16,TRBD2,CASSQLAGGFADTQYF,TGCGCCAGCAGCCAACTAGCGGGAGGCTTTGCAGATACGCAGTATTTT
TRBJ1-1,TRBV5-6,.,18,.,CASSLSWRDQWRAGGAFF,TGTGCCAGCAGCTTGTCCTGGAGGGATCAGTGGAGGGCCGGCGGGGCTTTCTTT
TRBJ1-1,TRBV9,.,14,.,CASSDGGGSPEAFF,TGTGCCAGCAGCGACGGAGGGGGTTCCCCTGAAGCTTTCTTT
TRBJ1-1,TRBV7-9,.,13,.,CASSLLQRPEAFF,TGTGCCAGCAGCTTACTCCAGAGACCTGAAGCTTTCTTT
TRBJ2-1,TRBV4-1,.,15,.,CASSQGEQKYNEQFF,TGCGCCAGCAGCCAAGGAGAACAGAAATACAATGAGCAGTTCTTC
TRBJ1-1,TRBV27,.,13,.,CASSLLAGLEAFF,TGTGCCAGCAGTTTACTGGCAGGACTTGAAGCTTTCTTT
TRBJ2-5,TRBV9,.,14,TRBD2,CASSASGSTETQYF,TGTGCCAGCAGCGCTAGCGGGAGTACAGAGACCCAGTACTTC
TRBJ1-5,TRBV7-8,.,15,.,CASSLEDRRFQPQHF,TGTGCCAGCAGCTTAGAGGACAGAAGGTTTCAGCCCCAGCATTTT
TRBJ2-5,TRBV7-9,.,13,.,CASSLARGETQYF,TGTGCCAGCAGCTTAGCGAGGGGGGAGACCCAGTACTTC
TRBJ2-1,TRBV10-1,.,16,TRBD1,CASSESMGQGRDEQFF,TGCGCCAGCAGTGAGTCTATGGGACAGGGTAGGGATGAGCAGTTCTTC
TRBJ2-7,TRBV7-2,.,17,TRBD2,CASSLSFMGLAVYEQYF,TGTGCCAGCAGCTTAAGCTTTATGGGACTAGCGGTTTACGAGCAGTACTTC
TRBJ2-7,TRBV7-9,.,13,.,CASSLSSDYEQYF,TGTGCCAGCAGCTTAAGTAGTGACTACGAGCAGTACTTC
TRBJ2-1,TRBV15,.,15,.,CATSRDRAGGNEQFF,TGTGCCACCAGCAGAGATCGGGCAGGGGGGAATGAGCAGTTCTTC
TRBJ2-7,TRBV9,.,14,.,CASSPPRNSYEQYF,TGTGCCAGCAGCCCCCCCCGCAACTCCTACGAGCAGTACTTC
TRBJ2-3,TRBV7-9,.,16,TRBD1,CASSSLRDRVRDTQYF,TGTGCCAGCAGCTCCCTACGGGACAGGGTGCGAGATACGCAGTATTTT